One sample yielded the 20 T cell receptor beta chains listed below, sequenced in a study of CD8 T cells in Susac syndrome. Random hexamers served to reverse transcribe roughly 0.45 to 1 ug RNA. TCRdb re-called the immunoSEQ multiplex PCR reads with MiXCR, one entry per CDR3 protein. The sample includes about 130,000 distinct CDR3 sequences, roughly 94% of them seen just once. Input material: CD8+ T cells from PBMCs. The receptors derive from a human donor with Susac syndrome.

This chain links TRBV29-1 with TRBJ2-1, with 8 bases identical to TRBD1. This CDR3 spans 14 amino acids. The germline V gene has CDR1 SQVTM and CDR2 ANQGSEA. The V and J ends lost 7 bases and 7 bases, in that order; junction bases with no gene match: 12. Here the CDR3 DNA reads TGCAGCGCCCCGGACAGGGTCAGGTTTAATGAGCAGTTCTTC. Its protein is CSAPDRVRFNEQFF.

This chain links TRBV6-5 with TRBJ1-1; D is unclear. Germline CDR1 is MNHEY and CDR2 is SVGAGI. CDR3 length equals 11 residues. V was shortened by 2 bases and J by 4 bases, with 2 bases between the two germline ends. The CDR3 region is CASSYGTEAFF. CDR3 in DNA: TGTGCCAGCAGTTACGGCACTGAAGCTTTCTTT.

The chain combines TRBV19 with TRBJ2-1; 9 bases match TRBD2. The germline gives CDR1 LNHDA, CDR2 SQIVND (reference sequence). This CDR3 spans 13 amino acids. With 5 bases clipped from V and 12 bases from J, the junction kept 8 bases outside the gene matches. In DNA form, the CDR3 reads TGTGCCAGTAGTCCGATACTAGCGGGTCGGCAGTTCTTC. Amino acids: CASSPILAGRQFF.

CDR3 protein: CASSLGQFTDTQYF. In nucleotides, the CDR3 is TGTGCCAGCAGTTTGGGACAGTTCACAGATACGCAGTATTTT. J is TRBJ2-3 and V is TRBV12-3 or TRBV12-4; 7 bases map to TRBD1. J was trimmed by 2 bases and V by 3 bases; bases with no gene match: 2. The CDR3 is 14 residues long.

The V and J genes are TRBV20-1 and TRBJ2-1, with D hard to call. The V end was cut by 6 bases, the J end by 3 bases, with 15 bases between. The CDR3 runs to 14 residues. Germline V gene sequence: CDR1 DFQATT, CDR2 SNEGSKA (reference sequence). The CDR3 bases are TGCAGTGCCCCCGCTCGCGGAGACTACAATGAGCAGTTCTTC. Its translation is CSAPARGDYNEQFF.

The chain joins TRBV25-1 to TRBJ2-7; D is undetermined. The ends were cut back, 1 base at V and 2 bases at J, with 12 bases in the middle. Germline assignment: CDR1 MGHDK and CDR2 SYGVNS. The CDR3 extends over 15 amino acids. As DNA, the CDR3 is TGTGCCAGCAGTGAATTGTTAGGATTAACCTACGAGCAGTACTTC. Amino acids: CASSELLGLTYEQYF.

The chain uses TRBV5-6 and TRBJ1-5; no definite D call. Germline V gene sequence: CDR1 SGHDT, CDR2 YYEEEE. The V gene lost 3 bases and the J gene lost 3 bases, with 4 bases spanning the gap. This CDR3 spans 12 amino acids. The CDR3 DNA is TGTGCCAGCAGCTCTAACAATCAGCCCCAGCATTTT. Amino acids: CASSSNNQPQHF. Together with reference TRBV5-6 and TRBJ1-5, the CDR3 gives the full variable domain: DAGVTQSPTHLIKTRGQQVTLRCSPKSGHDTVSWYQQALGQGPQFIFQYYEEEERQRGNFPDRFSGHQFPNYSSELNVNALLLGDSALYLCASSSNNQPQHFGDGTRLSIL.

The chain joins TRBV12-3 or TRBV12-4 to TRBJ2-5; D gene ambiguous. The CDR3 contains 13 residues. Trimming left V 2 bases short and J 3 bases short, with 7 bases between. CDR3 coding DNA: TGTGCCAGCAGTTTACCACACGAAGAGACCCAGTACTTC. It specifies CASSLPHEETQYF.

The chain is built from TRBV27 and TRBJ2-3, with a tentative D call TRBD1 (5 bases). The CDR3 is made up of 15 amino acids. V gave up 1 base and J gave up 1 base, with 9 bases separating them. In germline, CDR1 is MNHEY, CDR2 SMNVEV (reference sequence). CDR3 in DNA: TGTGCCAGCAGTTTATGGCAGGGTCGCACAGATACGCAGTATTTT. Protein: CASSLWQGRTDTQYF.

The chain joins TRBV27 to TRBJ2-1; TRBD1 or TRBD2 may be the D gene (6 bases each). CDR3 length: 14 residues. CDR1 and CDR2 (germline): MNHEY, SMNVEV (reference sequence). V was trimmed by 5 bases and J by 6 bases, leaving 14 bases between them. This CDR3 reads CASSPGGSLNEQFF. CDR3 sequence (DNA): TGTGCCAGCAGTCCCGGGGGCAGCCTCAATGAGCAGTTCTTC.

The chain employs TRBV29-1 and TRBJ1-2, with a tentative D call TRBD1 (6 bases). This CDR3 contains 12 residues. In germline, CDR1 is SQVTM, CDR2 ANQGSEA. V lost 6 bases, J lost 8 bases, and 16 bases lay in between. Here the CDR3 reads CSVPGGGGGYTF. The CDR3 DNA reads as TGCAGCGTCCCGGGCGGGGGGGGCGGCTACACCTTC.

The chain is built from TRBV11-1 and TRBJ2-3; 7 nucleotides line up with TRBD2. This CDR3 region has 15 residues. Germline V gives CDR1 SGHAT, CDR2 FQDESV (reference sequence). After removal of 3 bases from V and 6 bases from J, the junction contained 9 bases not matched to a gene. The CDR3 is CASSFGLVQSDTQYF. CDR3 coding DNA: TGTGCCAGCAGCTTCGGACTAGTTCAGTCGGATACGCAGTATTTT.

The CDR3 region has the DNA TGTGCCAGCAGCGACCCCAGGGCGTCCTACGAGCAGTACTTC. It codes for CASSDPRASYEQYF. This chain links TRBV9 with TRBJ2-7, with D possibly matching TRBD1 (5 bases). The CDR3 is 14 amino acids. CDR1 and CDR2 from the germline V gene are SGDLS and YYNGEE. The ends were cut back, 3 bases at V and 1 base at J, with 11 bases in the middle.

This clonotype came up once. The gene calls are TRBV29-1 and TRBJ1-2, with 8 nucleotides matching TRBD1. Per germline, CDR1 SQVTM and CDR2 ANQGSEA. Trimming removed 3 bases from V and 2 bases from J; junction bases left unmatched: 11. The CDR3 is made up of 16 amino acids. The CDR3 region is CSVDFPWDRQNYGYTF. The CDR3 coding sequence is TGCAGCGTTGATTTCCCCTGGGACAGGCAGAACTATGGCTACACCTTC.

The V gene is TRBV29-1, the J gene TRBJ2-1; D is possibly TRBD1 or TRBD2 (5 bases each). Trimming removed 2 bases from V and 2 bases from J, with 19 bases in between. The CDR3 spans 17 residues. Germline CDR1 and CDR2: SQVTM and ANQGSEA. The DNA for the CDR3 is TGCAGCGTTGAAACGGCCCCCGGGACCAGGACCTACAATGAGCAGTTCTTC. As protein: CSVETAPGTRTYNEQFF.

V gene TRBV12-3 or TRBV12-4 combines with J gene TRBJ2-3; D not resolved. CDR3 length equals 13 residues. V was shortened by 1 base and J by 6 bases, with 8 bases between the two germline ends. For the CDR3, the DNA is TGTGCCAGCAGTTTAGTCTTTTCCGATACGCAGTATTTT. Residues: CASSLVFSDTQYF.

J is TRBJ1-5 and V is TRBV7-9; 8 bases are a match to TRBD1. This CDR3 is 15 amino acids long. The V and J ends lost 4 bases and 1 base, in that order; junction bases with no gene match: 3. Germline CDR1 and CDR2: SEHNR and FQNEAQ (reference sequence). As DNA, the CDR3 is TGTGCCAGCAGCTCGGACAGGGCGAGCAATCAGCCCCAGCATTTT. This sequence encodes CASSSDRASNQPQHF.

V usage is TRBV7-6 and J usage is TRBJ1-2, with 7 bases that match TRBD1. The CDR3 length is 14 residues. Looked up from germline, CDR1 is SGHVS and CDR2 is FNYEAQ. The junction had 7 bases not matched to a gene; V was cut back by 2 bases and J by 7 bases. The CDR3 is CASSLPDREAGYTF. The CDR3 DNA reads TGTGCCAGCAGCTTACCCGACAGGGAAGCTGGCTACACCTTC.

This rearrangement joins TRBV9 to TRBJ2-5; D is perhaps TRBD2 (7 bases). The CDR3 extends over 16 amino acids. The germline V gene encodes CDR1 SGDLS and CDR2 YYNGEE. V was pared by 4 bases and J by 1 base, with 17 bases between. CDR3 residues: CASSLGGTISQETQYF. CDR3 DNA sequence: TGTGCCAGCAGCCTAGGGGGGACTATCTCCCAAGAGACCCAGTACTTC.

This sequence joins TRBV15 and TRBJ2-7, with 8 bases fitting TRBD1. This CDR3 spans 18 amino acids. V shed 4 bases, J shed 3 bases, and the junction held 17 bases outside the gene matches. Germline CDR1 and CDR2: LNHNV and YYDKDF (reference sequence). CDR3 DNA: TGTGCCACCAGCACCCCCGCCATTCTCGGGGACAGGTACTACGAGCAGTACTTC. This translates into CATSTPAILGDRYYEQYF.